This TCR beta chain was found in a study of T cell responses to AZD1222 COVID-19 vaccine. The CDR3 sequence is 14 residues long. V dropped 3 bases and J dropped 5; count of bases not matched to a gene: 2. Germline CDR1 is LGHNA and CDR2 is YSLEER. This clone was seen only a few times. What it recognizes is unknown. Study observations and caveats: The sample set comprised mostly white British donors with more females, and clonal diversity was possibly underestimated. At 160-218 and 743-854, vaccine-associated CD4 TCRs were dominant, and they spanned spike. Two AZD1222 doses significantly raised spike-specific TCR breadth and depth over controls. Repertoires were obtained solely post-peak T cell response.

Generated by immunoSEQ multiplex PCR, the TCRdb table keeps only in-frame clones and is missing some. This sample has roughly 28,000 clones, with 85% to 95% found just once. Sequencing used peripheral blood, obtained on day 0 of AZD1222 vaccination. This chain joins TRBV4-3 and TRBJ2-7; 12 bases map to TRBD1. The sequence derives from an adult in good health. The CDR3 sequence is CASSHGTGGHEQYF. CDR3 sequence (DNA): TGCGCCAGCAGCCACGGGACAGGGGGCCACGAGCAGTACTTC.